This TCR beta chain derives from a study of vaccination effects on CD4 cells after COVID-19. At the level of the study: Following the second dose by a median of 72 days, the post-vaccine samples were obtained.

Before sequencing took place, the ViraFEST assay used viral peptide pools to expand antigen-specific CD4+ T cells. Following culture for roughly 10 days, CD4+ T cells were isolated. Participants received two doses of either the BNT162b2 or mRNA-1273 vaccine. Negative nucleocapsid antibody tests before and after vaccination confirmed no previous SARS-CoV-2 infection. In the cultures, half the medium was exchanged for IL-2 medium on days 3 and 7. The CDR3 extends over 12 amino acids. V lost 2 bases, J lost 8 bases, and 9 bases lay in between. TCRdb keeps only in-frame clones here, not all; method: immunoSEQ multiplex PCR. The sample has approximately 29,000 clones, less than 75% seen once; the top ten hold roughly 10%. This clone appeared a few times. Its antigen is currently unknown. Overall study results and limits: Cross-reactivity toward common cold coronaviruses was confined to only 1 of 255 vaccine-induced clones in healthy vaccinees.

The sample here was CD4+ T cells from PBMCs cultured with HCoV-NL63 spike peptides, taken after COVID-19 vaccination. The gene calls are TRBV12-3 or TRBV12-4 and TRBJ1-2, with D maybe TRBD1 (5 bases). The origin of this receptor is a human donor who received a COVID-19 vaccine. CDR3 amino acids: CASSLWDRGYTF. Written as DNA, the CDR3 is TGTGCCAGCAGTTTATGGGACCGGGGCTACACCTTC.